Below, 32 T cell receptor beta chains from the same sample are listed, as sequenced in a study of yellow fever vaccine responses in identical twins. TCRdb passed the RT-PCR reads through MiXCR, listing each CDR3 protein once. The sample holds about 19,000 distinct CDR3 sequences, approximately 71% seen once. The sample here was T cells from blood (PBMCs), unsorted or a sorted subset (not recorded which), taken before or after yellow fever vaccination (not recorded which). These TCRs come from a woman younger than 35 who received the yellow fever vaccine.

CDR3 protein: CSVVPRGDTGELFF. CDR3 nucleotide sequence: TGCAGCGTTGTTCCCCGAGGTGACACCGGGGAGCTGTTTTTT. This sequence joins TRBV29-1 and TRBJ2-2; no definite D call. The CDR3 is made up of 14 amino acids. V was cut by 4 bases and J by 3 bases, with 12 bases left in between. In germline, CDR1 is SQVTM, CDR2 ANQGSEA.

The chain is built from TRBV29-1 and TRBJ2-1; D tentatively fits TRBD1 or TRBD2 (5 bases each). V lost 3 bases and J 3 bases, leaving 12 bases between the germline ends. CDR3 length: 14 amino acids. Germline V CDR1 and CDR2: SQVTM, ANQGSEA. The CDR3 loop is CSVEGESVYNEQFF. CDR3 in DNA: TGCAGCGTTGAGGGGGAATCGGTCTACAATGAGCAGTTCTTC.

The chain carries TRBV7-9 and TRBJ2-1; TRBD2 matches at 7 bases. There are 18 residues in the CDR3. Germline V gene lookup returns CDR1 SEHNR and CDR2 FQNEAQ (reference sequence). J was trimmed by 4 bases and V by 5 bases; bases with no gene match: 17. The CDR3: CASSPLTSRLADYNEQFF. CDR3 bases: TGTGCCAGCAGCCCCCTGACCTCGAGGCTAGCGGATTACAATGAGCAGTTCTTC.

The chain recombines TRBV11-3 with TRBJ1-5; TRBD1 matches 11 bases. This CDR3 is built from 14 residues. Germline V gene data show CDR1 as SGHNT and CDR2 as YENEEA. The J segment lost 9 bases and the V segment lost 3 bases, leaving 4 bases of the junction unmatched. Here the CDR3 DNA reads TGTGCCAGCAGCTTCGGGACAGGGGGGACGCCCCAGCATTTT. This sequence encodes CASSFGTGGTPQHF.

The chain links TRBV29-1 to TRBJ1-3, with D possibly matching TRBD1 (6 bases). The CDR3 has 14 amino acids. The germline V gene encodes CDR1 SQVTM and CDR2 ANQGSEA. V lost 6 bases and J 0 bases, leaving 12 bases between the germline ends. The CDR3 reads CSVTGRLSGNTIYF. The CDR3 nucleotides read TGCAGCGTCACAGGGAGGCTCTCTGGAAACACCATATATTTT.

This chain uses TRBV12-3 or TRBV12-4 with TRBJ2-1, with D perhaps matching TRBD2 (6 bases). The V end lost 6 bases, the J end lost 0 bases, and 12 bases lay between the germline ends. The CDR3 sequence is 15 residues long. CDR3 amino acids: CASSRTTSSYNEQFF. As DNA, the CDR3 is TGTGCCAGCAGCCGCACGACTAGCTCCTACAATGAGCAGTTCTTC.

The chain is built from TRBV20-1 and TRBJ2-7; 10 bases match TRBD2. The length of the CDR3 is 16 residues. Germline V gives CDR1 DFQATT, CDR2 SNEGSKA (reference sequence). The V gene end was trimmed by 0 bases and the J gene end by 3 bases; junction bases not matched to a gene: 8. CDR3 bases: TGCAGTGCTAGAGACCCGGCTAGCGGGAGCTACTACGAGCAGTACTTC. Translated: CSARDPASGSYYEQYF.

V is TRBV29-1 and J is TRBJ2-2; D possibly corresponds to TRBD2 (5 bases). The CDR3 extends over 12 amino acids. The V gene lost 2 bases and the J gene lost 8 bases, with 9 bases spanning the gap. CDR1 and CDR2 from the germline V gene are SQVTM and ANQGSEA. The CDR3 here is CSVELPGGELFF. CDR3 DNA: TGCAGCGTTGAATTACCGGGGGGGGAGCTGTTTTTT.

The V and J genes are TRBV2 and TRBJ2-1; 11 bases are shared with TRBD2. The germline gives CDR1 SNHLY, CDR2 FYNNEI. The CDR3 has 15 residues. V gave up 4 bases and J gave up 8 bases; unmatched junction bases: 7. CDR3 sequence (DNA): TGTGCCAGCAGTGCAATAGCGGGGGGGCAGGATGAGCAGTTCTTC. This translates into CASSAIAGGQDEQFF.

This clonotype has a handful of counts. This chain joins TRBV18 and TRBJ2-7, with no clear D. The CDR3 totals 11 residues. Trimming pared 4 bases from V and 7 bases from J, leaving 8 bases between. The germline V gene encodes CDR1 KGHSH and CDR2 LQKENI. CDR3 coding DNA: TGTGCCAGCTCACAAGGAAGGGAGCAGTACGTC. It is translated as CASSQGREQYV.

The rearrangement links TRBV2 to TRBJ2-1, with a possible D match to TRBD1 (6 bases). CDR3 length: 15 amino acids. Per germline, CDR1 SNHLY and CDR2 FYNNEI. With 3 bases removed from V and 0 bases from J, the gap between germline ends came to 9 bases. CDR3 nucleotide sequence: TGTGCCAGCAGTGAGGGGACATTCTCCTACAATGAGCAGTTCTTC. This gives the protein CASSEGTFSYNEQFF.

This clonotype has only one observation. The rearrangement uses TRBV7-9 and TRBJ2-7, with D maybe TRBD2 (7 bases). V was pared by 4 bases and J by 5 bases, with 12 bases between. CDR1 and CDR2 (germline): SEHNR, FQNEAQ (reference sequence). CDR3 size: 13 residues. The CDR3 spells CASSYGGRNEQYV. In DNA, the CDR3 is TGTGCCAGCAGCTACGGGGGGCGGAACGAGCAGTACGTC.

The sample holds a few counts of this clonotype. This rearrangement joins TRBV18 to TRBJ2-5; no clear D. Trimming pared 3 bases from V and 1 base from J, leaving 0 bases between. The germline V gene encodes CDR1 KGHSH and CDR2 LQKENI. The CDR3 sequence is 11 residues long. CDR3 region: CASSPQETQYF. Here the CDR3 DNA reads TGTGCCAGCTCACCCCAAGAGACCCAGTACTTC.

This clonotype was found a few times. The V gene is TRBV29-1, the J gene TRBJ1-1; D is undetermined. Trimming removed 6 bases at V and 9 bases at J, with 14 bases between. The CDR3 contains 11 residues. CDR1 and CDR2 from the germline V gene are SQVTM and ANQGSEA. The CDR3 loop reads CSVYNQYQAFF. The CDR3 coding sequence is TGCAGCGTCTATAATCAATATCAAGCTTTCTTT.

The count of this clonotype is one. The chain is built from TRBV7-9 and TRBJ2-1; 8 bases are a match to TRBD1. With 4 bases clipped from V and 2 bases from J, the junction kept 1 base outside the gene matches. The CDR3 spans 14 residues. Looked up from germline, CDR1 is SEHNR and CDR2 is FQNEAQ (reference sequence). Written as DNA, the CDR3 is TGTGCCAGCAGCTCGGGACAGGCCTACAATGAGCAGTTCTTC. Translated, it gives CASSSGQAYNEQFF.

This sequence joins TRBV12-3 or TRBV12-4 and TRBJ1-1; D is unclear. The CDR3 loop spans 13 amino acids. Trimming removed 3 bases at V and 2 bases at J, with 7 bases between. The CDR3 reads CASSFAANTEAFF. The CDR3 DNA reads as TGTGCCAGCAGTTTTGCGGCAAACACTGAAGCTTTCTTT.

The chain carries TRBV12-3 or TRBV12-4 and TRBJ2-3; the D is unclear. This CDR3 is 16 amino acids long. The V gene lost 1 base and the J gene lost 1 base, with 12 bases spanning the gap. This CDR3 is CASSLGSWFGTDTQYF. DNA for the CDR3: TGTGCCAGCAGTTTAGGCAGTTGGTTTGGCACAGATACGCAGTATTTT.

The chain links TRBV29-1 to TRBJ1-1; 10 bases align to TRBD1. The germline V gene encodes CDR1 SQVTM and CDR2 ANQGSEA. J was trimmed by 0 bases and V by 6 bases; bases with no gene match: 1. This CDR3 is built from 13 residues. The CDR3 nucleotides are TGCAGCGTAGACAGGGGGCTGAACACTGAAGCTTTCTTT. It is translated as CSVDRGLNTEAFF.

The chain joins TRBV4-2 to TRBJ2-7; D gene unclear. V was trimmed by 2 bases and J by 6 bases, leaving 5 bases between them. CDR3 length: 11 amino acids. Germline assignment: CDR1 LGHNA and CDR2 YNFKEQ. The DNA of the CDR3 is TGTGCCAGCAGCCAAATAGGCGAGCAGTACTTC. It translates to CASSQIGEQYF.

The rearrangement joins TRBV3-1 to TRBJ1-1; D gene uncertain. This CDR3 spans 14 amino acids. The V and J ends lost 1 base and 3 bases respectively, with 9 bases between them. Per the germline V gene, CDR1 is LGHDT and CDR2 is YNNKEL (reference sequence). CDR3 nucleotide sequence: TGTGCCAGCAGCCAAGGACACAAGGACACTGAAGCTTTCTTT. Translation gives CASSQGHKDTEAFF.

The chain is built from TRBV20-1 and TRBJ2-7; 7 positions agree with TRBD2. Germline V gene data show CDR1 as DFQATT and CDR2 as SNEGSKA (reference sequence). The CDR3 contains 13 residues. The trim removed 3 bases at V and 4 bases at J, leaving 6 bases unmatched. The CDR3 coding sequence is TGCAGTGCTAGGTCTAGCGGAAATTACGAGCAGTACTTC. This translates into CSARSSGNYEQYF.

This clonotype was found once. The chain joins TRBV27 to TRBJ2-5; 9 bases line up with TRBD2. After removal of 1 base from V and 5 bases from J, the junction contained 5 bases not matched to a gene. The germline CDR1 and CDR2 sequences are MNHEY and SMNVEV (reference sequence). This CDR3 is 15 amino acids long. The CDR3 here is CASSLWASGVETQYF. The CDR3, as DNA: TGTGCCAGCAGTTTATGGGCTAGCGGGGTGGAGACCCAGTACTTC.

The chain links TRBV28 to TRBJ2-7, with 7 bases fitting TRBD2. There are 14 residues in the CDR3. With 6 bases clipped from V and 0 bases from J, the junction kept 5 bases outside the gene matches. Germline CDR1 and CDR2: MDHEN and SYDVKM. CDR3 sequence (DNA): TGTGCCAGCAGACGACTAGCCGACTCCTACGAGCAGTACTTC. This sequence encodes CASRRLADSYEQYF.

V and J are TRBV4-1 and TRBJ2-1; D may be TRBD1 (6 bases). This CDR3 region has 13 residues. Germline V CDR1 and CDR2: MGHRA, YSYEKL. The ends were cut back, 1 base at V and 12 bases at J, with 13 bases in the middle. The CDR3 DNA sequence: TGCGCCAGCAGCCAAGGCACTACAGGGTTGCAGTTCTTC. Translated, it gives CASSQGTTGLQFF.

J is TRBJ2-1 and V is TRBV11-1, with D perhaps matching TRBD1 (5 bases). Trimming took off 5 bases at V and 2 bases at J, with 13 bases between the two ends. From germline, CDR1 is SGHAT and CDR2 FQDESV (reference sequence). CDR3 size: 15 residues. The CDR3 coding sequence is TGTGCCAGCAGCAGGCTTCAGGGAACCTACAATGAGCAGTTCTTC. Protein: CASSRLQGTYNEQFF.

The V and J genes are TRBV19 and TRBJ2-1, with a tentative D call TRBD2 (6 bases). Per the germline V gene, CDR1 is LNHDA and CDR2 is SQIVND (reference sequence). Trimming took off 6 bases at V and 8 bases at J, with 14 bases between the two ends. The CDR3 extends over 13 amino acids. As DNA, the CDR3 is TGTGCCAGTAGCCAGGGAGGAGACGATGAGCAGTTCTTC. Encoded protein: CASSQGGDDEQFF.

The CDR3 nucleotides read TGTGCCAGCAGCTTCGACAATGAGCAGTTCTTC. Its protein product is CASSFDNEQFF. The gene calls are TRBV7-9 and TRBJ2-1; D is undetermined. The V end lost 3 bases, the J end lost 5 bases, and 2 bases lay between the germline ends. This CDR3 has 11 residues. Germline V gene data show CDR1 as SEHNR and CDR2 as FQNEAQ (reference sequence).

As DNA, the CDR3 is TGTGCCAGCAGCCCCATGATGGGGAACTATGGCTACACCTTC. It specifies CASSPMMGNYGYTF. V is TRBV27 and J is TRBJ1-2; D ambiguous. The V gene's germline CDR1 is MNHEY and CDR2 SMNVEV (reference sequence). V lost 6 bases and J lost 2, with 13 bases in between. The length of the CDR3 is 14 residues.

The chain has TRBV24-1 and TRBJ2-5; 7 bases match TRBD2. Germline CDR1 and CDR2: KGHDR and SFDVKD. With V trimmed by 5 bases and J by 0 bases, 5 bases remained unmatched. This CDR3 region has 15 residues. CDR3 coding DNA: TGTGCCACCAGTGGGAGCGGGGCGTACCAAGAGACCCAGTACTTC. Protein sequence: CATSGSGAYQETQYF.

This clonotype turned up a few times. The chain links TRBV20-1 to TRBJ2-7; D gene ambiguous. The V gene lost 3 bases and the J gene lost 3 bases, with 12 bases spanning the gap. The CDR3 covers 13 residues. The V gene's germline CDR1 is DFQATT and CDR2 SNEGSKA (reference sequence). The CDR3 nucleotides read TGCAGTGCTAGGGGGTCTGGGCACTACGAGCAGTACTTC. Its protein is CSARGSGHYEQYF.

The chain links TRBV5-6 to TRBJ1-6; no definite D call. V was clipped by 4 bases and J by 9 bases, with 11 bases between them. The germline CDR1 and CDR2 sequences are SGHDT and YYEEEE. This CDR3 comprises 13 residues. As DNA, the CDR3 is TGTGCCAGCAGCCCCTGGGAGCTTTCACCCCTCCACTTT. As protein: CASSPWELSPLHF.

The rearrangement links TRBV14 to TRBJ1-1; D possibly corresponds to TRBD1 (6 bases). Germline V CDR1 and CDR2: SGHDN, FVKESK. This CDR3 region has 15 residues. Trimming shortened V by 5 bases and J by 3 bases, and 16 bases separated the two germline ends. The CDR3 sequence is CASSYYRALDTEAFF. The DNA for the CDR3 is TGTGCCAGCAGCTATTACAGGGCATTGGACACTGAAGCTTTCTTT.